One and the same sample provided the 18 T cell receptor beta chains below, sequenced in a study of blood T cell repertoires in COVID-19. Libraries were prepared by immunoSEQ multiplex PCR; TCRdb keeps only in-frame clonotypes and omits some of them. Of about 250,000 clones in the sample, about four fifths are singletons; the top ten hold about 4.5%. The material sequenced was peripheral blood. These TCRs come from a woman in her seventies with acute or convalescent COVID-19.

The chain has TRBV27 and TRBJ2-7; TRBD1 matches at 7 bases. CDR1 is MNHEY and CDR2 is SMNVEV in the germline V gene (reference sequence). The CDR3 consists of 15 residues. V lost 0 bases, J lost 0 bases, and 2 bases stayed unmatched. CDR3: CASSLSGQSSYEQYF. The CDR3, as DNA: TGTGCCAGCAGTTTATCGGGACAGAGCTCCTACGAGCAGTACTTC.

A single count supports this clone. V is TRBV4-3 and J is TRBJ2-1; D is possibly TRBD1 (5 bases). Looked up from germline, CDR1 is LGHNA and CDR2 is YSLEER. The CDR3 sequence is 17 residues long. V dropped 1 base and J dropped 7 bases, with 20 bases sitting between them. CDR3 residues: CASSQVSQGPAANEQFF. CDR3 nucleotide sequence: TGCGCCAGCAGCCAAGTATCTCAGGGCCCCGCTGCGAATGAGCAGTTCTTC.

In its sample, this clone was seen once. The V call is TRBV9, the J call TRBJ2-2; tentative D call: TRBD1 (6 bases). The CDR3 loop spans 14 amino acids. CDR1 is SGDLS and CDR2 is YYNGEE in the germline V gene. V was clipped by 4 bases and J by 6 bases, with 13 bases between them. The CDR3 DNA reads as TGTGCCAGCAGCCAACAGGGAACGGCCGGGGAGCTGTTTTTT. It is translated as CASSQQGTAGELFF.

The CDR3 is CASSTIQGVCTF. The DNA for the CDR3 is TGTGCCAGTAGTACAATACAGGGCGTCTGCACCTTC. The chain recombines TRBV19 with TRBJ1-2, with D possibly being TRBD1 (6 bases). The CDR3 runs to 12 residues. V gave up 4 bases and J gave up 13 bases, with 16 bases separating them. CDR1 and CDR2 from the germline V gene are LNHDA and SQIVND (reference sequence).

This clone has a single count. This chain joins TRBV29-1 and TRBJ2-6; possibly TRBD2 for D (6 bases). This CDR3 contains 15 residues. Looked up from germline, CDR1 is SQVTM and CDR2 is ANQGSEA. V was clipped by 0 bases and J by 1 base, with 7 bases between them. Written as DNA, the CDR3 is TGCAGCGTTGAAGATCGGGGGTCTGGGGCCAACGTCCTGACTTTC. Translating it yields CSVEDRGSGANVLTF.

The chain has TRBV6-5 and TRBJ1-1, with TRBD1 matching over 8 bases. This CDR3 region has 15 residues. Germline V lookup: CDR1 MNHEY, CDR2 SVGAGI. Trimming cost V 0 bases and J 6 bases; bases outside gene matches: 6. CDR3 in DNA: TGTGCCAGCAGTTACTCCGGGACAGGTTCTGCTGAAGCTTTCTTT. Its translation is CASSYSGTGSAEAFF.

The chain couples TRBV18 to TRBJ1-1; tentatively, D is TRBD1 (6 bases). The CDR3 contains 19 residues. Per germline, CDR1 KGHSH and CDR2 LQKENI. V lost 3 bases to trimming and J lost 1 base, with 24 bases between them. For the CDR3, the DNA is TGTGCCAGCTCACCCCTAAGGGGGGGAGGGGCTTTCGAGAACACTGAAGCTTTCTTT. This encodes CASSPLRGGGAFENTEAFF.

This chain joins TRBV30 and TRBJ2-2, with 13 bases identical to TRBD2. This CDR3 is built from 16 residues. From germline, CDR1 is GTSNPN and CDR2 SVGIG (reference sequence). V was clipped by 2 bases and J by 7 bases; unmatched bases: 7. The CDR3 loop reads CAWSFGLAGDVGELFF. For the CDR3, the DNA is TGTGCCTGGAGTTTTGGACTAGCGGGGGACGTCGGGGAGCTGTTTTTT. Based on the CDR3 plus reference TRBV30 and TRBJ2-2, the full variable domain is SQTIHQWPATLVQPVGSPLSLECTVEGTSNPNLYWYRQAAGRGLQLLFYSVGIGQISSEVPQNLSASRPQDRQFILSSKKLLLSDSGFYLCAWSFGLAGDVGELFFGEGSRLTVL.

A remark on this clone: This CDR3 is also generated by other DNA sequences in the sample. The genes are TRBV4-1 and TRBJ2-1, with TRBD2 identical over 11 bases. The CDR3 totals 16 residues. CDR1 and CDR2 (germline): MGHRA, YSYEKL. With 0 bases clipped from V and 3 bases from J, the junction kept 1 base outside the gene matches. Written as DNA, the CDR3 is TGCGCCAGCAGCCAAGAGCTAGCGGGGGGCTACAATGAGCAGTTCTTC. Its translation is CASSQELAGGYNEQFF.

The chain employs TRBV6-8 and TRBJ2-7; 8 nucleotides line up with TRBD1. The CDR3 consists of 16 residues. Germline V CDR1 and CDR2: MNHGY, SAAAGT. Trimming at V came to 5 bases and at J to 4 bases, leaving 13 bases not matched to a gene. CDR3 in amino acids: CASSQGAQAAIYEQYF. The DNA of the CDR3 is TGTGCCAGCAGTCAGGGGGCCCAGGCGGCGATTTACGAGCAGTACTTC.

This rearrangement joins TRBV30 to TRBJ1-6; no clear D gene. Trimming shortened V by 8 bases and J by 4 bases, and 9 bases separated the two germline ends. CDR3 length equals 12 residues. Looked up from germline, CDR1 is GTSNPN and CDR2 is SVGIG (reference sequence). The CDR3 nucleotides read TGTGCCGATGGGAGGTATAATTCACCCCTCCACTTT. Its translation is CADGRYNSPLHF. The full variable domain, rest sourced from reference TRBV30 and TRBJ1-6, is SQTIHQWPATLVQPVGSPLSLECTVEGTSNPNLYWYRQAAGRGLQLLFYSVGIGQISSEVPQNLSASRPQDRQFILSSKKLLLSDSGFYLCADGRYNSPLHFGNGTRLTVT.

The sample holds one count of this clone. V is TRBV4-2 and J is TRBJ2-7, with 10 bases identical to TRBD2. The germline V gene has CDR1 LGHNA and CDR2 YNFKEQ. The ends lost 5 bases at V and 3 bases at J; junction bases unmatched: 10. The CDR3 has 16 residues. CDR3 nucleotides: TGTGCCAGCAGCACAATAGCGGGGGGCGAAAGCTACGAGCAGTACTTC. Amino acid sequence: CASSTIAGGESYEQYF.

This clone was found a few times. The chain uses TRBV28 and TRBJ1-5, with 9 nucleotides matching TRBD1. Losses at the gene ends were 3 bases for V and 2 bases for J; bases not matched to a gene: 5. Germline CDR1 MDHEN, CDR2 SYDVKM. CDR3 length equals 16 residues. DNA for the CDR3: TGTGCCAGCAGTTTGAGGGGACAGGGACGCAATCAGCCCCAGCATTTT. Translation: CASSLRGQGRNQPQHF.

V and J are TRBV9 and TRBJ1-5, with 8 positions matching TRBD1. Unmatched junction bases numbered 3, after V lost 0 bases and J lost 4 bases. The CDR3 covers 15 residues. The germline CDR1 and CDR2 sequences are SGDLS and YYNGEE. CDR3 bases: TGTGCCAGCAGCGTAGGGGACAGGAATAATCAGCCCCAGCATTTT. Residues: CASSVGDRNNQPQHF.

CDR3 coding DNA: TGCGCCAGCAGCCCCGGACAGGGGGCGATAGGCACTGAAGCTTTCTTT. Its protein is CASSPGQGAIGTEAFF. This chain joins TRBV5-1 and TRBJ1-1, with TRBD1 identical over 11 bases. V dropped 4 bases and J dropped 4; count of bases not matched to a gene: 9. CDR1 is SGHRS, CDR2 YFSETQ, per germline. This CDR3 has 16 amino acids.

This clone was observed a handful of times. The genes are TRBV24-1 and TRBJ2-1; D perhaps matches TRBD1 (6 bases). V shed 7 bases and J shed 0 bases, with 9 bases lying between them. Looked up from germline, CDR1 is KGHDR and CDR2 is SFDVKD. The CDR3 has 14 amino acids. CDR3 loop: CATSTGSSYNEQFF. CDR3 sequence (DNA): TGTGCCACCAGCACAGGGAGCTCCTACAATGAGCAGTTCTTC.

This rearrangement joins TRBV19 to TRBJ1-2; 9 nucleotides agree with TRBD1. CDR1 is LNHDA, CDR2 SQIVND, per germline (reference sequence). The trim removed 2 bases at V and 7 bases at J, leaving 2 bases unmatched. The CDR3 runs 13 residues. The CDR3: CASSITGGLGYTF. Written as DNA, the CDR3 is TGTGCCAGTAGTATAACAGGGGGCCTTGGCTACACCTTC.

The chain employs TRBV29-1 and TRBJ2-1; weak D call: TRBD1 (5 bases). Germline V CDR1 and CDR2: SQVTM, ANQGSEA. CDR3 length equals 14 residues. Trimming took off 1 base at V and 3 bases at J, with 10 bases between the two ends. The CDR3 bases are TGCAGCGTTGAAGGAAGGACACACTACAATGAGCAGTTCTTC. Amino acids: CSVEGRTHYNEQFF.